The 7 T cell receptor beta chains listed next were all sequenced from one sample in a study of cytomegalovirus exposure and HLA in healthy donors. In the PCR, 60 Vbeta and 13 Jbeta primers were used. Measured with immunoSEQ multiplex PCR; TCRdb has only the in-frame clones, and not every one. In the table there are around 180,000 clones, 65% to 85% of which are singletons. Sequenced sample: PBMCs. The receptor source for this set is a man between 18 and 35 years old in good health and CMV-seronegative.

This sequence joins TRBV19 and TRBJ2-7; D remains unclear. Trimming pared 0 bases from V and 0 bases from J, leaving 9 bases between. The CDR3 has 15 residues. In germline, CDR1 is LNHDA, CDR2 SQIVND (reference sequence). The CDR3 is CASSIDLRGSYEQYF. In DNA form, the CDR3 reads TGTGCCAGTAGTATAGATCTAAGAGGCTCCTACGAGCAGTACTTC.

V gene TRBV11-2 combines with J gene TRBJ2-1, with D perhaps matching TRBD1 (6 bases). Germline CDR1 reads SGHAT; CDR2 reads FQNNGV. V lost 6 bases to trimming and J lost 2 bases, with 14 bases between them. The CDR3 consists of 15 residues. The CDR3 DNA reads TGTGCCAGCAGTTTCAGGGGCCTCGCCTACAATGAGCAGTTCTTC. It yields the protein CASSFRGLAYNEQFF. Based on the CDR3 plus reference TRBV11-2 and TRBJ2-1, the full variable domain is EAGVAQSPRYKIIEKRQSVAFWCNPISGHATLYWYQQILGQGPKLLIQFQNNGVVDDSQLPKDRFSAERLKGVDSTLKIQPAKLEDSAVYLCASSFRGLAYNEQFFGPGTRLTVL.

This clone occurred a few times. The V and J genes are TRBV27 and TRBJ1-5; D possibly corresponds to TRBD1 (5 bases). The CDR3 length is 15 residues. CDR1 and CDR2 (germline): MNHEY, SMNVEV (reference sequence). V was shortened by 8 bases and J by 0 bases, with 14 bases between the two germline ends. Here the CDR3 DNA reads TGTGCCAGCCGATGGACACTTTATAGCAATCAGCCCCAGCATTTT. It translates to CASRWTLYSNQPQHF.

This clone occurred once. The chain carries TRBV4-2 and TRBJ2-3; unclear D gene. The V gene's germline CDR1 is LGHNA and CDR2 YNFKEQ. The CDR3 spans 15 residues. V lost 4 bases, J lost 3 bases, and 14 bases lay in between. CDR3 amino acids: CASSLRLESTDTQYF. CDR3 sequence (DNA): TGTGCCAGCAGCCTTCGGCTAGAAAGTACAGATACGCAGTATTTT.

The J gene is TRBJ1-5, the V gene TRBV30; D is unresolved. CDR3 length: 12 residues. Germline CDR1 is GTSNPN and CDR2 is SVGIG (reference sequence). V lost 2 bases and J lost 3, with 5 bases in between. This CDR3 is CAWSNNNQPQHF. CDR3 DNA: TGTGCCTGGAGTAATAACAATCAGCCCCAGCATTTT.

This clone was seen more than once but under ten times. The chain joins TRBV11-2 to TRBJ1-5; D may be TRBD1 (6 bases). The germline V gene encodes CDR1 SGHAT and CDR2 FQNNGV. Trimming pared 2 bases from V and 3 bases from J, leaving 8 bases between. The CDR3 extends over 14 amino acids. CDR3 DNA: TGTGCCAGCAGCTTACAGGGGTACAATCAGCCCCAGCATTTT. This encodes CASSLQGYNQPQHF.

The sample holds one count of this clone. The chain uses TRBV7-9 and TRBJ1-2; the match to TRBD1 covers 9 bases. Unmatched junction bases numbered 8, after V lost 2 bases and J lost 4 bases. Germline V gene data show CDR1 as SEHNR and CDR2 as FQNEAQ (reference sequence). The length of the CDR3 is 16 residues. In nucleotides, the CDR3 is TGTGCCAGCAGCTTAAATATAGGACAGGGGACCTATGGCTACACCTTC. It encodes CASSLNIGQGTYGYTF.